This TCR beta chain was sequenced for a study of T cell responses to AZD1222 COVID-19 vaccine. CDR1 is SNHLY, CDR2 FYNNEI, per germline. The CDR3 has 13 residues. Trimming left V 5 bases short and J 4 bases short, with 11 bases between. Findings and limits, study-wide: Donors skewed white British and female; clonal diversity was possibly underestimated. Spike was spanned by vaccine-associated CD4 TCRs, which were dominant at 160-218 and 743-854. Spike-specific TCR repertoires showed rising breadth and depth after two AZD1222 doses. Of spike-specific TCRs, nearly half reportedly target regions left unmutated in variants.

Sequenced by immunoSEQ multiplex PCR; TCRdb stores in-frame clones only, minus some. The data contain some 130,000 clones, more than 85% of them singletons. Note on this clone: The antigen is unknown.

This chain uses TRBV2 with TRBJ1-1, with D hard to call. This clonotype was obtained from an adult in good health. This specimen was peripheral blood, taken on day 0 of AZD1222 vaccination. For the CDR3, the DNA is TGTGCCAGCAGTCCTGATTGGAGCACTGAAGCTTTCTTT. As protein: CASSPDWSTEAFF.